A selection of T cell receptor beta chains follows, all from one sample in a study of blood T cell repertoires in COVID-19. This table comes from immunoSEQ multiplex PCR, and its TCRdb copy is limited to in-frame clones, with some not included. The repertoire consists of approximately 440,000 clones, with about 90% occurring once and the leading ten covering approximately 0.55%. Input material: PBMCs or T cells enriched from blood (not recorded which). These receptors originate from a man between 18 and 29 years old who had recovered from COVID-19. CDR3s include the opening cysteine and the closing phenylalanine or tryptophan. D genes are given only for firm matches. Not every row has a clone size; where given, it reads once, few, many or a size class.

D,J,size,V,CDR3,DNA
.,TRBJ1-2,.,TRBV3-1/TRBV3-2,CASSQGNRVSTF,TGTGCCAGCAGCCAAGGAAACAGGGTCTCCACCTTC
.,TRBJ1-2,.,TRBV3-1/TRBV3-2,CASSTRGSYGYTF,TGTGCCAGCAGCACGAGAGGGTCGTATGGCTACACCTTC
.,TRBJ1-1,.,TRBV6-5,CASRKTVNTEAFF,TGTGCCAGCAGGAAGACAGTGAACACTGAAGCTTTCTTT
TRBD1,TRBJ1-2,.,TRBV19,CASSSGQGGLRGYTF,TGTGCCAGTAGTTCCGGACAGGGGGGGCTTAGGGGCTACACCTTC
.,TRBJ2-1,.,TRBV15,CATSRQGREQFF,TGTGCCACCAGCAGGCAGGGGCGGGAGCAGTTCTTC
.,TRBJ1-2,.,TRBV19,CASSIGSGASYGYTF,TGTGCCAGTAGTATTGGGTCAGGGGCTAGCTATGGCTACACCTTC
.,TRBJ2-5,.,TRBV3-1/TRBV3-2,CASSQGRSHQETQYF,TGTGCCAGCAGCCAAGGGAGGTCCCACCAAGAGACCCAGTACTTC
.,TRBJ1-1,.,TRBV13,CASSLRGTGGAFF,TGTGCCAGCAGCTTGCGAGGAACCGGAGGGGCTTTCTTT
TRBD2,TRBJ2-7,once,TRBV5-4,CASSIGLAGVDEQYF,TGTGCCAGCAGCATAGGACTAGCGGGAGTAGACGAGCAGTACTTC
TRBD2,TRBJ2-1,once,TRBV11-2,CASSRILAGGGNEQFF,TGTGCCAGCAGCCGGATCCTAGCGGGAGGGGGCAATGAGCAGTTCTTC
.,TRBJ1-6,.,TRBV28,CASSLWEGSSYNSPLHF,TGTGCCAGCAGTTTATGGGAAGGGAGCTCCTATAATTCACCCCTCCACTTT
.,TRBJ1-5,.,TRBV28,CASTSGGTHQPQHF,TGTGCCAGCACCTCGGGCGGGACGCATCAGCCCCAGCATTTT
.,TRBJ1-4,.,TRBV10-3,CAISAGSNEKLFF,TGTGCCATCAGTGCGGGTTCTAATGAAAAACTGTTTTTT
TRBD1,TRBJ1-5,.,TRBV6-2/TRBV6-3,CASSLGQGLGQPQHF,TGTGCCAGCAGTCTGGGACAGGGATTAGGTCAGCCCCAGCATTTT
.,TRBJ1-5,.,TRBV10-2,CASRREDSNQPQHF,TGCGCCAGCCGACGTGAGGATAGCAATCAGCCCCAGCATTTT
.,TRBJ2-1,.,TRBV7-3,CASSPAGSSYNEQFF,TGTGCCAGCAGCCCCGCGGGGAGCTCCTACAATGAGCAGTTCTTC
.,TRBJ1-5,.,TRBV28,CASSFRSSNQPQHF,TGTGCCAGCAGTTTCCGTTCGAGCAATCAGCCCCAGCATTTT
.,TRBJ2-2,.,TRBV11-3,CASSLARGTGELFF,TGTGCCAGCAGCTTAGCCAGGGGCACCGGGGAGCTGTTTTTT
TRBD1,TRBJ1-5,.,TRBV10-3,CATRTGGIGKQPQHF,TGTGCCACCAGGACAGGGGGCATTGGGAAACAGCCCCAGCATTTT
.,TRBJ1-1,.,TRBV13,CASTQGFRGNTEAFF,TGTGCCAGCACCCAGGGTTTTCGAGGGAACACTGAAGCTTTCTTT
.,TRBJ2-1,.,TRBV2,CASRAARMSYNEQFF,TGTGCCAGCAGGGCGGCTAGGATGTCTTACAATGAGCAGTTCTTC
TRBD1,TRBJ1-2,.,TRBV10-3,CASQGTANYGYTF,TGTGCCTCACAGGGGACAGCTAACTATGGCTACACCTTC
.,TRBJ1-5,.,TRBV2,CASSEGMRGGGKNQPQHF,TGTGCCAGCAGTGAAGGGATGAGGGGAGGAGGAAAGAATCAGCCCCAGCATTTT
TRBD1,TRBJ2-2,once,TRBV5-6,CASSYQTGYSGELFF,TGTGCCAGCAGCTACCAGACAGGGTATTCCGGGGAGCTGTTTTTT
TRBD2,TRBJ2-7,.,TRBV27,CASSLLGEGPYEQYF,TGTGCCAGCAGTTTATTGGGGGAGGGCCCCTACGAGCAGTACTTC
TRBD1,TRBJ1-3,.,TRBV19,CASRRRTGDAGNTIYF,TGTGCCAGTCGTCGTAGGACAGGGGACGCTGGAAACACCATATATTTT
TRBD2,TRBJ2-3,.,TRBV5-1,CASSRLAGGLPDTQYF,TGCGCCAGCAGTCGACTAGCGGGAGGGCTCCCAGATACGCAGTATTTT
.,TRBJ2-1,once,TRBV9,CASSATSNEQFF,TGTGCCAGCAGCGCGACTAGCAATGAGCAGTTCTTC
TRBD1,TRBJ1-1,.,TRBV15,CATELDRGNTEAFF,TGTGCCACCGAGTTAGACAGGGGCAACACTGAAGCTTTCTTT
.,TRBJ1-6,.,TRBV4-1,CASSLRQASNSPLHF,TGCGCCAGCAGCCTCCGCCAGGCGAGTAATTCACCCCTCCACTTT
TRBD1,TRBJ1-5,.,TRBV28,CASTATGRTKPQHF,TGTGCCAGCACTGCGACAGGGAGAACTAAGCCCCAGCATTTT
.,TRBJ1-3,once,TRBV6-5,CASSYDSSSGNTIYF,TGTGCCAGCAGTTACGACTCCTCCTCTGGAAACACCATATATTTT
.,TRBJ2-7,.,TRBV3-1/TRBV3-2,CASSPGASRYEQYF,TGTGCCAGCAGCCCTGGGGCTAGTAGGTACGAGCAGTACTTC
TRBD1,TRBJ1-4,.,TRBV3-1/TRBV3-2,CASSQGGTANEKLFF,TGTGCCAGCAGCCAAGGGGGGACAGCTAATGAAAAACTGTTTTTT
.,TRBJ2-7,.,TRBV20-1,CSAREPDEQYF,TGCAGTGCTAGAGAACCGGACGAGCAGTACTTC
.,TRBJ1-2,once,TRBV2,CASSTRELGYTF,TGTGCCAGCAGTACCAGGGAATTGGGCTACACCTTC
TRBD1,TRBJ1-3,.,TRBV7-9,CASSPTGMSGNTIYF,TGTGCCAGCAGCCCGACAGGGATGTCCGGAAACACCATATATTTT
.,TRBJ1-1,.,TRBV6-6,CASNNRNTEAFF,TGTGCCAGCAATAACAGAAACACTGAAGCTTTCTTT
TRBD2,TRBJ2-3,.,TRBV27,CASSTSGGSTDTQYF,TGTGCCAGCAGTACTAGCGGGGGGAGCACAGATACGCAGTATTTT
TRBD1,TRBJ2-7,.,TRBV11-2,CASSPGTGAYEQYF,TGTGCCAGCAGCCCCGGGACAGGGGCCTACGAGCAGTACTTC
.,TRBJ2-1,.,TRBV5-1,CASSFGLARKSYNEQFF,TGCGCCAGCAGCTTTGGTCTAGCGCGAAAGTCCTACAATGAGCAGTTCTTC
.,TRBJ1-2,.,TRBV2,CASSELDSWTGGYTF,TGTGCCAGCAGTGAGTTGGACAGCTGGACGGGAGGCTACACCTTC
TRBD1,TRBJ2-2,.,TRBV27,CASSLRTGGSTGELFF,TGTGCCAGCAGTTTAAGGACAGGGGGAAGCACCGGGGAGCTGTTTTTT
TRBD1,TRBJ1-2,.,TRBV3-1/TRBV3-2,CASSQGTGTGYTF,TGTGCCAGCAGCCAGGGGACAGGGACCGGCTACACCTTC
TRBD1,TRBJ2-2,.,TRBV13,CASSRDRNTGELFF,TGTGCCAGCAGCCGGGACAGGAACACCGGGGAGCTGTTTTTT
.,TRBJ2-1,.,TRBV7-2,CASSFGRGEQFF,TGTGCCAGCAGCTTCGGGAGAGGTGAGCAGTTCTTC
.,TRBJ1-1,.,TRBV6-5,CASANRAPLQAFF,TGTGCCAGCGCTAACAGGGCACCTTTGCAAGCTTTCTTT
.,TRBJ1-2,.,TRBV7-9,CASRRRFSGYTF,TGTGCCAGCAGACGCAGGTTCTCCGGCTACACCTTC
.,TRBJ2-7,.,TRBV28,CASLAGVEQYF,TGTGCCAGCCTCGCGGGCGTAGAGCAGTACTTC